The 15 T cell receptor beta chains below all came from one sample that was sequenced in a study of T cell clonotyping in hematopoietic cell transplantation. Sequencing used immunoSEQ multiplex PCR; TCRdb keeps in-frame clones, though not all of them. The profile covers about 11,000 clones, with about 88% appearing a single time and 15% taken by the ten largest. This specimen was PBMCs, taken 100 days after allogeneic stem cell transplant. These receptor sequences come from a female patient in her 60s who had an allogeneic stem cell transplant from an unrelated donor, so the T cells may come from the graft donor. Some clones in this sample may be carry-over from other donors' samples.

This CDR3 is CASSVGEGPAGNTIYF. In nucleotides, the CDR3 is TGTGCCAGCAGCGTAGGTGAGGGGCCCGCTGGAAACACCATATATTTT. The rearrangement links TRBV9 to TRBJ1-3; perhaps TRBD1 as D (5 bases). Germline V gene sequence: CDR1 SGDLS, CDR2 YYNGEE. Trimming stripped 0 bases from V and 2 bases from J, with 12 bases between. This CDR3 is built from 16 residues.

The CDR3: CASSKRVRGHDQPQHF. The CDR3 DNA follows: TGTGCCAGCAGCAAAAGGGTCAGGGGGCACGATCAGCCCCAGCATTTT. The chain employs TRBV21-1 and TRBJ1-5; the D segment call TRBD1 is taken from the table without a DNA check. TRBV21-1 is flagged as a pseudogene. The CDR3 totals 16 residues.

The V and J genes are TRBV7-2 and TRBJ1-2; 12 nucleotides line up with TRBD1. Germline V gene data show CDR1 as SGHTA and CDR2 as FQGNSA. Unmatched junction bases numbered 6, after V lost 3 bases and J lost 4 bases. This CDR3 contains 16 residues. The chain's CDR3 is CASSFGGTGGSYGYTF. The CDR3 nucleotides are TGTGCCAGCAGCTTTGGAGGGACAGGGGGCAGCTATGGCTACACCTTC. Full variable domain (outside the CDR3, taken from reference TRBV7-2 and TRBJ1-2): GAGVSQSPSNKVTEKGKDVELRCDPISGHTALYWYRQSLGQGLEFLIYFQGNSAPDKSGLPSDRFSAERTGGSVSTLTIQRTQQEDSAVYLCASSFGGTGGSYGYTFGSGTRLTVV.

This chain uses TRBV7-6 with TRBJ2-2; D is ambiguous. Trimming took 0 bases from V and 2 from J, leaving 7 bases between them. CDR3 length: 15 residues. Looked up from germline, CDR1 is SGHVS and CDR2 is FNYEAQ. As DNA, the CDR3 is TGTGCCAGCAGCTTAGCACAGTTAAACACCGGGGAGCTGTTTTTT. It encodes CASSLAQLNTGELFF.

V usage is TRBV4-3 and J usage is TRBJ1-1; D is ambiguous. This CDR3 has 13 residues. Trimming removed 4 bases at V and 7 bases at J, with 13 bases between. From germline, CDR1 is LGHNA and CDR2 YSLEER. The CDR3 nucleotides read TGCGCCAGCAGCCCCAAGAGAGGGATTGAAGCTTTCTTT. Amino acid sequence: CASSPKRGIEAFF.

This clone was recorded once. The CDR3 DNA is TGTGCCAGCAGTTTACGGCTGAGCAATCAGCCCCAGCATTTT. This sequence encodes CASSLRLSNQPQHF. The chain employs TRBV28 and TRBJ1-5; D is unresolved. Germline V gene lookup returns CDR1 MDHEN and CDR2 SYDVKM. CDR3 length: 14 residues. The germline V and J ends were trimmed by 2 bases and 1 base, with 6 bases remaining between them.

This chain links TRBV6-5 with TRBJ1-4, with a tentative D call TRBD1 (5 bases). Germline CDR1 reads MNHEY; CDR2 reads SVGAGI. The CDR3 extends over 14 amino acids. Trimming removed 2 bases at V and 7 bases at J, with 11 bases between. The DNA of the CDR3 is TGTGCCAGCAGTTACGGGGCGGTGGGTGAAAAACTGTTTTTT. Protein: CASSYGAVGEKLFF.

The gene calls are TRBV27 and TRBJ1-1; D ambiguous. From germline, CDR1 is MNHEY and CDR2 SMNVEV (reference sequence). The germline V and J ends were trimmed by 3 bases and 3 bases, with 11 bases remaining between them. The CDR3 extends over 14 amino acids. CDR3 DNA sequence: TGTGCCAGCAGTTTTTGGGGAGGGTACACTGAAGCTTTCTTT. Its protein product is CASSFWGGYTEAFF.

This clone showed up just a few times. The V gene is TRBV29-1, the J gene TRBJ2-7; D may be TRBD2 (5 bases). The CDR3 spans 14 residues. The germline V gene has CDR1 SQVTM and CDR2 ANQGSEA. The V end was cut by 0 bases, the J end by 3 bases, with 12 bases between. This CDR3 reads CSVEDEGTDYEQYF. The CDR3 DNA is TGCAGCGTTGAAGACGAGGGTACTGACTACGAGCAGTACTTC.

The chain is built from TRBV7-2 and TRBJ2-7; 7 positions match TRBD1. The CDR3 is 17 amino acids. V lost 3 bases, J lost 3 bases, and 14 bases stayed unmatched. Germline CDR1 SGHTA, CDR2 FQGNSA. The CDR3 here is CASSLPSFTGDHYEQYF. The CDR3 DNA is TGTGCCAGCAGCTTGCCCTCGTTTACAGGGGACCACTACGAGCAGTACTTC.

This sequence joins TRBV6-5 and TRBJ1-2; unclear D gene. The length of the CDR3 is 14 residues. Deletions cut 0 bases from V and 0 bases from J, with 5 bases between. Germline V CDR1 and CDR2: MNHEY, SVGAGI. The CDR3 DNA sequence: TGTGCCAGCAGTTACTCTGCGACTAACTATGGCTACACCTTC. This codes for CASSYSATNYGYTF.

This chain uses TRBV5-1 with TRBJ2-5; D possibly corresponds to TRBD2 (5 bases). The CDR3 is 14 residues long. The V gene lost 1 base and the J gene lost 5 bases, with 12 bases spanning the gap. Germline V gene lookup returns CDR1 SGHRS and CDR2 YFSETQ. The CDR3: CASSLSSGGETQYF. CDR3 coding DNA: TGCGCCAGCAGCTTGAGTTCTGGCGGGGAGACCCAGTACTTC.

The chain combines TRBV7-9 with TRBJ2-1; 11 nucleotides line up with TRBD2. The CDR3 spans 17 residues. Unmatched junction bases numbered 8, after V lost 4 bases and J lost 3 bases. Germline values: CDR1 SEHNR, CDR2 FQNEAQ (reference sequence). CDR3 residues: CASSSLLAGVNYNEQFF. The DNA for the CDR3 is TGTGCCAGCAGCTCCCTACTAGCGGGAGTTAACTACAATGAGCAGTTCTTC.

Only one count was recorded for this clone. The same CDR3 can be traced to other DNA sequences in this sample. The chain recombines TRBV6-5 with TRBJ2-7; D assignment may be TRBD1 or TRBD2 (5 bases each). CDR3 size: 12 residues. The ends were cut back, 6 bases at V and 2 bases at J, with 8 bases in the middle. From germline, CDR1 is MNHEY and CDR2 SVGAGI. In DNA form, the CDR3 reads TGTGCCAGCAGCCAGGGACCCTACGAGCAGTACTTC. Translating it yields CASSQGPYEQYF.

The CDR3 DNA follows: TGTGCCAGCAGCGCAACTAGCGGGAGGGCTGAGGATGAGCAGTTCTTC. It yields the protein CASSATSGRAEDEQFF. The gene calls are TRBV9 and TRBJ2-1; 13 bases are a match to TRBD2. This CDR3 region has 16 residues. Germline V gene sequence: CDR1 SGDLS, CDR2 YYNGEE. V shed 3 bases, J shed 8 bases, and the junction held 8 bases outside the gene matches.